This TCR beta chain was recorded in a study of shared clonotypes between healthy human individuals. Trimming removed 0 bases at V and 3 bases at J, with 8 bases between. Germline assignment: CDR1 MNHNY and CDR2 SVGAGI (reference sequence). The length of the CDR3 is 15 residues. Authors' analysis steps: Filtering differed because ImmunoSEQ produced junction-only sequences that carried no quality scores. TCRdb's copy holds only in-frame clones and misses some; the assay was immunoSEQ multiplex PCR. V, J and clone size derive from that table, while D and trimming were established from the DNA sequence. The sample shows approximately 110,000 clones, approximately 70% of them seen only once.

Sequenced sample: memory CD8+ T cells sorted from blood. Noted subset: CD45RO+ cells pooled with CCR7-negative TemRA cells. This TCR came from a woman younger than 45 in good health. The V call is TRBV6-6, the J call TRBJ2-2, with D unresolved. CDR3 sequence (DNA): TGTGCCAGCAGTTACTCATTTGTCGACACCGGGGAGCTGTTTTTT. It yields the protein CASSYSFVDTGELFF.